This T cell receptor beta chain was sequenced during a study of control samples from healthy donors and cancer patients. Produced via immunoSEQ multiplex PCR; TCRdb's table is partial and in-frame only. The repertoire consists of roughly 41,000 clones, with approximately 94% occurring once and the leading ten covering approximately 24%. This CDR3 is 12 amino acids long. Per germline, CDR1 KGHSH and CDR2 LQKENI. With 2 bases removed from V and 8 bases from J, the gap between germline ends came to 9 bases. This sequence was found in a man between 60 and 75 years old in good health. Sequenced sample: blood. V gene TRBV18 combines with J gene TRBJ1-1; possible D gene TRBD1, 5 bases. The CDR3 region is CASSPGGMEAFF. The CDR3 nucleotides are TGTGCCAGCTCACCAGGGGGGATGGAAGCTTTCTTT. The variable domain in full, with the rest retrieved from reference TRBV18 and TRBJ1-1, is NAGVMQNPRHLVRRRGQEARLRCSPMKGHSHVYWYRQLPEEGLKFMVYLQKENIIDESGMPKERFSAEFPKEGPSILRIQQVVRGDSAAYFCASSPGGMEAFFGQGTRLTVV.